This T cell receptor beta chain was sequenced in a study of blood T cell repertoires in COVID-19. The overall study: Samples came from the United States, Italy and Spain, spanning acute and convalescent COVID-19.

TCRdb keeps only in-frame clones here, not all; method: immunoSEQ multiplex PCR. Of tens of thousands of clones in the sample, about 89% were seen once. V lost 6 bases to trimming and J lost 4 bases; unmatched junction nucleotides: 4. There are 13 residues in the CDR3. Germline CDR1 and CDR2: MNHEY and SVGEGT. The clonotype originates from a woman in her 70s with acute or convalescent COVID-19. The chain uses TRBV6-2 or TRBV6-3 and TRBJ1-2, with TRBD1 identical over 8 bases. Sequences were obtained from peripheral blood. For the CDR3, the DNA is TGTGCCAGCAGCACAGGGGGAATCTATGGCTACACCTTC. Its translation: CASSTGGIYGYTF.